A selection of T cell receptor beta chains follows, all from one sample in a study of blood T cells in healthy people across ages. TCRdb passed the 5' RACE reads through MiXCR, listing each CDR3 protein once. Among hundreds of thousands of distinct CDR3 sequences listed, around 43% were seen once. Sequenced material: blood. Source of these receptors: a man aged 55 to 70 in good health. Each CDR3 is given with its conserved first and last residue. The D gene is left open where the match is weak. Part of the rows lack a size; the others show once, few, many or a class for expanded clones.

CDR3: CASSQDTNYGYTF; DNA: TGCGCCAGCAGCCAAGATACTAACTATGGCTACACCTTC; V: TRBV4-3; size: NA; D: NA; J: TRBJ1-2
CDR3: CASSLVRQEGAPLHF; DNA: TGTGCCAGCAGCTTAGTTAGACAGGAAGGAGCACCCCTCCACTTT; V: TRBV7-9; size: NA; D: NA; J: TRBJ1-6
CDR3: CASSNGGNTEAFF; DNA: TGTGCCAGCAGTAACGGTGGGAACACTGAAGCTTTCTTT; V: TRBV6-5; size: few; D: NA; J: TRBJ1-1
CDR3: CASSQEGVPSFEAFF; DNA: TGCGCCAGCAGCCAAGAAGGGGTTCCGTCCTTCGAAGCTTTCTTT; V: TRBV4-1; size: NA; D: NA; J: TRBJ1-1
CDR3: CSVRTGTFETQYF; DNA: TGCAGCGTGCGAACCGGGACATTTGAGACCCAGTACTTC; V: TRBV29-1; size: few; D: NA; J: TRBJ2-5
CDR3: CASARGNEQYF; DNA: TGTGCTAGTGCCAGGGGGAACGAGCAGTACTTC; V: TRBV12-5; size: once; D: TRBD1; J: TRBJ2-7
CDR3: CASSEAVGARYF; DNA: TGTGCCAGCAGTGAAGCGGTGGGGGCAAGGTATTTT; V: TRBV6-1; size: NA; D: NA; J: TRBJ2-3
CDR3: CATRARGGQEQYF; DNA: TGTGCCACCAGGGCCCGGGGGGGCCAAGAGCAGTACTTC; V: TRBV15; size: NA; D: TRBD2; J: TRBJ2-5
CDR3: CASVQGAYEQYF; DNA: TGTGCCAGCGTGCAGGGGGCCTACGAGCAGTACTTC; V: TRBV2; size: few; D: TRBD1; J: TRBJ2-7
CDR3: CASSLGIREDRGQETQYF; DNA: TGTGCCAGCAGCTTGGGCATAAGGGAGGACAGGGGTCAAGAGACCCAGTACTTC; V: TRBV5-8; size: NA; D: TRBD1; J: TRBJ2-5
CDR3: CASSPSPFEGETQYF; DNA: TGTGCCAGCAGCCCCAGCCCGTTTGAGGGCGAGACCCAGTACTTC; V: TRBV9; size: NA; D: NA; J: TRBJ2-5
CDR3: CSAGANNNEQFF; DNA: TGCAGTGCCGGGGCGAACAACAATGAGCAGTTCTTC; V: TRBV20-1; size: few; D: NA; J: TRBJ2-1
CDR3: CASRFGLNSYNEQFF; DNA: TGTGCCAGCAGATTCGGACTCAACTCCTACAATGAGCAGTTCTTC; V: TRBV6-5; size: NA; D: NA; J: TRBJ2-1
CDR3: CASSPSVANQPQHF; DNA: TGTGCCAGCAGCCCATCCGTAGCCAATCAGCCCCAGCATTTT; V: TRBV9; size: NA; D: NA; J: TRBJ1-5
CDR3: CASSLTPGLAGTNEQFF; DNA: TGTGCCAGCAGTTTAACCCCGGGACTAGCGGGGACCAATGAGCAGTTCTTC; V: TRBV6-5; size: few; D: TRBD2; J: TRBJ2-1
CDR3: CASSQSGQGSQPQHF; DNA: TGCGCCAGCAGCCAATCCGGACAGGGGAGTCAGCCCCAGCATTTT; V: TRBV4-3; size: NA; D: TRBD1; J: TRBJ1-5
CDR3: CASRPQQGAQSLLYF; DNA: TGTGCCAGTAGACCCCAGCAGGGGGCTCAATCATTGCTGTACTTC; V: TRBV7-8; size: NA; D: TRBD1; J: TRBJ2-5
CDR3: CASSNGGQYEQYF; DNA: TGTGCCAGCAGCAACGGCGGACAGTACGAGCAGTACTTC; V: TRBV7-2; size: NA; D: NA; J: TRBJ2-7
CDR3: CASSLDPSRADTQYF; DNA: TGTGCCAGCAGCTTAGATCCCAGTAGGGCAGATACGCAGTATTTT; V: TRBV7-9; size: NA; D: NA; J: TRBJ2-3
CDR3: CSASAGYGYTF; DNA: TGCAGTGCTAGTGCCGGCTATGGCTACACCTTC; V: TRBV20-1; size: few; D: NA; J: TRBJ1-2
CDR3: CASSQDGQYNSPLHF; DNA: TGTGCCAGCAGCCAAGATGGGCAGTATAATTCACCCCTCCACTTT; V: TRBV3-1; size: NA; D: NA; J: TRBJ1-6
CDR3: CASSSGQSSGYTF; DNA: TGTGCCAGCAGCTCGGGACAGTCGTCGGGCTACACCTTC; V: TRBV7-2; size: NA; D: TRBD1; J: TRBJ1-2
CDR3: CASRLWDSPLHF; DNA: TGTGCCAGCAGGTTGTGGGATTCACCCCTCCACTTT; V: TRBV27; size: NA; D: NA; J: TRBJ1-6
CDR3: CSAITGMTQHF; DNA: TGCAGTGCTATAACAGGGATGACCCAGCATTTT; V: TRBV20-1; size: few; D: NA; J: TRBJ1-5
CDR3: CASSGQGIGSYEQYF; DNA: TGCGCCAGCAGCGGGCAGGGAATCGGCTCCTACGAGCAGTACTTC; V: TRBV5-1; size: NA; D: NA; J: TRBJ2-7
CDR3: CASSAWTENTEAFF; DNA: TGTGCCAGCAGCGCTTGGACGGAGAACACTGAAGCTTTCTTT; V: TRBV9; size: NA; D: NA; J: TRBJ1-1
CDR3: CSARDWASGSYEQYF; DNA: TGCAGTGCTAGAGATTGGGCTAGCGGCTCCTACGAGCAGTACTTC; V: TRBV20-1; size: NA; D: TRBD2; J: TRBJ2-7
CDR3: CSASGFTGELFF; DNA: TGCAGTGCTAGCGGATTCACCGGGGAGCTGTTTTTT; V: TRBV20-1; size: few; D: NA; J: TRBJ2-2
CDR3: CASSQAPTGTDTQYF; DNA: TGCGCCAGCAGCCAAGCCCCGACAGGGACAGATACGCAGTATTTT; V: TRBV4-1; size: NA; D: TRBD1; J: TRBJ2-3
CDR3: CASSFNRLGTDTQYF; DNA: TGTGCCAGCAGCTTCAATAGACTTGGGACAGATACGCAGTATTTT; V: TRBV5-4; size: NA; D: NA; J: TRBJ2-3
CDR3: CASSAGVTGISYGYTF; DNA: TGTGCCAGCAGCGCAGGTGTGACAGGGATCAGCTATGGCTACACCTTC; V: TRBV9; size: NA; D: TRBD1; J: TRBJ1-2
CDR3: CASSLGSSQNTEAFF; DNA: TGTGCCAGCAGCTTAGGGTCTTCTCAGAACACTGAAGCTTTCTTT; V: TRBV7-2; size: few; D: NA; J: TRBJ1-1
CDR3: CSARVGTYEQYF; DNA: TGCAGTGCTAGAGTTGGCACCTACGAGCAGTACTTC; V: TRBV20-1; size: NA; D: NA; J: TRBJ2-7
CDR3: CASSSLGGGRETQYF; DNA: TGTGCCAGCAGCTCATTGGGCGGGGGTAGAGAGACCCAGTACTTC; V: TRBV9; size: NA; D: TRBD2; J: TRBJ2-5
CDR3: CAIRRTEAYEQYF; DNA: TGTGCCATCAGGAGGACAGAGGCCTACGAGCAGTACTTC; V: TRBV10-3; size: NA; D: NA; J: TRBJ2-7
CDR3: CAISPLGTSGANVLTF; DNA: TGTGCCATCAGTCCGCTTGGCACCTCTGGGGCCAACGTCCTGACTTTC; V: TRBV10-3; size: many; D: NA; J: TRBJ2-6
CDR3: CATSRAPADTQYF; DNA: TGTGCCACCAGCAGAGCCCCCGCAGATACGCAGTATTTT; V: TRBV15; size: NA; D: NA; J: TRBJ2-3
CDR3: CASSLAPGKDTEAFF; DNA: TGCGCCAGCAGCTTGGCCCCAGGGAAGGACACTGAAGCTTTCTTT; V: TRBV5-1; size: NA; D: NA; J: TRBJ1-1
CDR3: CASSVEAPQVKYF; DNA: TGTGCCAGCAGCGTAGAGGCTCCACAGGTGAAGTACTTC; V: TRBV11-2; size: NA; D: NA; J: TRBJ2-7
CDR3: CASSGTSGGRNEKLFF; DNA: TGTGCCAGCAGCGGTACCTCCGGGGGGCGTAATGAAAAACTGTTTTTT; V: TRBV7-8; size: once; D: NA; J: TRBJ1-4
CDR3: CASSYSTGITYEQYF; DNA: TGTGCCAGCAGTTACTCGACAGGGATAACCTACGAGCAGTACTTC; V: TRBV6-2/TRBV6-3; size: NA; D: TRBD1; J: TRBJ2-7
CDR3: CASSHMGNEQFF; DNA: TGTGCCAGCAGCCATATGGGGAATGAGCAGTTCTTC; V: TRBV4-2; size: many; D: NA; J: TRBJ2-1
CDR3: CASSQSLAGGGDTQYF; DNA: TGCGCCAGCAGCCAATCTCTAGCGGGGGGGGGAGATACGCAGTATTTT; V: TRBV4-3; size: NA; D: TRBD2; J: TRBJ2-3
CDR3: CATSQWGSTDTQYF; DNA: TGTGCCACCAGCCAGTGGGGAAGCACAGATACGCAGTATTTT; V: TRBV24-1; size: NA; D: NA; J: TRBJ2-3
CDR3: CASSPGGRMNTEAFF; DNA: TGTGCCAGCAGCCCGGGGGGCAGGATGAACACTGAAGCTTTCTTT; V: TRBV7-6; size: few; D: NA; J: TRBJ1-1
CDR3: CASSLGGGGANQETQYF; DNA: TGTGCCAGCAGCTTAGGGGGCGGGGGGGCTAACCAAGAGACCCAGTACTTC; V: TRBV7-2; size: many; D: TRBD2; J: TRBJ2-5
CDR3: CASGPLGKGTGELFF; DNA: TGTGCCAGCGGCCCCCTGGGGAAGGGGACCGGGGAGCTGTTTTTT; V: TRBV14; size: NA; D: NA; J: TRBJ2-2
CDR3: CASSQQRGANEQFF; DNA: TGTGCCAGCAGCCAACAGCGGGGGGCCAATGAGCAGTTCTTC; V: TRBV14; size: NA; D: TRBD2; J: TRBJ2-1
CDR3: CASSQDSGQGPTDAQYF; DNA: TGCGCCAGCAGCCAAGATTCGGGGCAGGGCCCCACAGATGCGCAGTATTTT; V: TRBV4-1; size: NA; D: NA; J: TRBJ2-3
CDR3: CASSLLAGPLEQYF; DNA: TGTGCCAGCAGCTTACTAGCGGGCCCTTTAGAGCAGTACTTC; V: TRBV3-1; size: many; D: TRBD2; J: TRBJ2-7
CDR3: CASSPTGAGVSYEQYF; DNA: TGTGCCAGCTCACCCACGGGGGCTGGAGTCTCCTACGAGCAGTACTTC; V: TRBV18; size: few; D: NA; J: TRBJ2-7
CDR3: CSASKRGSYNEQFF; DNA: TGCAGTGCTTCCAAGCGGGGTTCCTACAATGAGCAGTTCTTC; V: TRBV20-1; size: NA; D: TRBD2; J: TRBJ2-1
CDR3: CASSTSGGDTQYF; DNA: TGCGCCAGCAGCACTAGCGGGGGAGATACGCAGTATTTT; V: TRBV4-1; size: NA; D: TRBD2; J: TRBJ2-3
CDR3: CASSPGSFGETGTGELFF; DNA: TGTGCCAGCAGCCCAGGAAGCTTTGGGGAAACAGGCACCGGGGAGCTGTTTTTT; V: TRBV21-1; size: NA; D: NA; J: TRBJ2-2
CDR3: CSAGAPTNEKLFF; DNA: TGCAGTGCAGGGGCGCCGACTAATGAAAAACTGTTTTTT; V: TRBV20-1; size: NA; D: NA; J: TRBJ1-4
CDR3: CAWSLSGNGYTF; DNA: TGTGCCTGGAGTCTTTCAGGGAATGGCTACACCTTC; V: TRBV30; size: NA; D: NA; J: TRBJ1-2
CDR3: CASSQDRSNEQYF; DNA: TGCGCCAGCAGCCAAGATCGCTCGAACGAGCAGTACTTC; V: TRBV4-3; size: NA; D: NA; J: TRBJ2-7
CDR3: CASTLLAGGMGRDTQYF; DNA: TGTGCCAGCACCCTACTAGCGGGGGGAATGGGTAGGGATACGCAGTATTTT; V: TRBV7-2; size: NA; D: TRBD2; J: TRBJ2-3